These 13 T cell receptor beta chains were all obtained from the same sample, sequenced in a study of PD-L1 blockade in urothelial cancer. This sample's time point: pretreatment peripheral blood. Assay used: immunoSEQ multiplex PCR; TCRdb lists only in-frame clones, some missing. The sample has 85,000 to 90,000 clones; 89% are singletons. The sample was PBMCs, taken around atezolizumab (anti-PD-L1) treatment. All receptors come from a woman of 80 years or more with urothelial cancer.

This clone was counted once. The chain recombines TRBV19 with TRBJ1-2; a possible D gene is TRBD1 (5 bases). There are 12 residues in the CDR3. The V end was cut by 3 bases, the J end by 8 bases, with 10 bases between. Germline lookup yields CDR1 LNHDA and CDR2 SQIVND (reference sequence). The CDR3 region is CASSIQGGGYTF. CDR3 nucleotide sequence: TGTGCCAGTAGTATTCAGGGAGGCGGCTACACCTTC.

V is TRBV15 and J is TRBJ2-1, with 12 bases lining up with TRBD1. CDR3 length equals 16 residues. The germline CDR1 and CDR2 sequences are LNHNV and YYDKDF (reference sequence). J was trimmed by 6 bases and V by 3 bases; bases with no gene match: 6. The CDR3 bases are TGTGCCACCAGCAGGCTGGGACAGGGGGCTTTCAATGAGCAGTTCTTC. It translates to CATSRLGQGAFNEQFF.

The chain is built from TRBV5-1 and TRBJ2-7; D unresolved. The germline V gene encodes CDR1 SGHRS and CDR2 YFSETQ. This CDR3 has 13 residues. The V gene lost 0 bases and the J gene lost 1 base, with 5 bases spanning the gap. CDR3 in amino acids: CASSLAGSYEQYF. CDR3 DNA: TGCGCCAGCAGCTTGGCCGGGTCCTACGAGCAGTACTTC.

J is TRBJ2-1 and V is TRBV7-9, with a weak D call TRBD2 (7 bases). The germline V and J ends were trimmed by 5 bases and 1 base, with 21 bases remaining between them. The V gene's germline CDR1 is SEHNR and CDR2 FQNEAQ (reference sequence). This CDR3 spans 18 amino acids. The DNA for the CDR3 is TGTGCCAGCAGCCCCCGGGCGGGGGCGGGCCCATCCTACAATGAGCAGTTCTTC. Translating it yields CASSPRAGAGPSYNEQFF.

The J gene is TRBJ2-7, the V gene TRBV10-2; TRBD2 matches at 7 bases. V was pared by 3 bases and J by 7 bases, with 3 bases of the junction left unmatched. Germline V lookup: CDR1 WSHSY, CDR2 SAAADI. This CDR3 comprises 12 residues. CDR3: CASSELAREQYF. As DNA, the CDR3 is TGCGCCAGCAGTGAACTAGCGCGGGAGCAGTACTTC.

V is TRBV28 and J is TRBJ2-3, with 7 bases fitting TRBD2. CDR1 and CDR2 (germline): MDHEN, SYDVKM. Germline trimming cut 6 bases from V and 6 bases from J; bases unmatched to any gene: 9. The CDR3 covers 14 residues. CDR3 in amino acids: CASSLSGVLDTQYF. CDR3 nucleotides: TGTGCCAGCAGCTTAAGCGGGGTGCTGGATACGCAGTATTTT.

The rearrangement uses TRBV30 and TRBJ2-1; 9 nucleotides match TRBD1. The J segment lost 6 bases and the V segment lost 3 bases, leaving 9 bases of the junction unmatched. This CDR3 region has 15 residues. Per germline, CDR1 GTSNPN and CDR2 SVGIG (reference sequence). The chain's CDR3 is CAWSPQDRGFNEQFF. The CDR3, as DNA: TGTGCCTGGAGCCCCCAGGACAGGGGTTTCAATGAGCAGTTCTTC. Combining the CDR3 with reference TRBV30 and TRBJ2-1 gives the whole variable domain SQTIHQWPATLVQPVGSPLSLECTVEGTSNPNLYWYRQAAGRGLQLLFYSVGIGQISSEVPQNLSASRPQDRQFILSSKKLLLSDSGFYLCAWSPQDRGFNEQFFGPGTRLTVL.

CDR3 residues: CASSLDRGRQPQHF. CDR3 nucleotides: TGTGCCAGCAGCTTAGACAGGGGTCGGCAGCCCCAGCATTTT. The V and J genes are TRBV7-8 and TRBJ1-5, with 7 positions matching TRBD1. From germline, CDR1 is SGHVS and CDR2 FQNEAQ. J lost 7 bases, V lost 1 base, and 4 bases had no gene match. The CDR3 contains 14 residues. The full variable domain, rest sourced from reference TRBV7-8 and TRBJ1-5, is GAGVSQSPRYKVAKRGQDVALRCDPISGHVSLFWYQQALGQGPEFLTYFQNEAQLDKSGLPSDRFFAERPEGSVSTLKIQRTQQEDSAVYLCASSLDRGRQPQHFGDGTRLSIL.

The J gene is TRBJ1-1, the V gene TRBV9; 7 nucleotides match TRBD1. The CDR3 has 14 residues. CDR1 and CDR2 (germline): SGDLS, YYNGEE. J was trimmed by 6 bases and V by 0 bases; bases with no gene match: 5. The CDR3 sequence: CASSVEETGPEAFF. The CDR3 nucleotides read TGTGCCAGCAGCGTAGAAGAGACAGGGCCTGAAGCTTTCTTT. Full variable domain (outside the CDR3, taken from reference TRBV9 and TRBJ1-1): DSGVTQTPKHLITATGQRVTLRCSPRSGDLSVYWYQQSLDQGLQFLIQYYNGEERAKGNILERFSAQQFPDLHSELNLSSLELGDSALYFCASSVEETGPEAFFGQGTRLTVV.

This clone was observed a single time. The V and J genes are TRBV19 and TRBJ2-5; TRBD1 matches at 9 bases. The CDR3 loop spans 13 amino acids. V lost 7 bases and J lost 6; bases outside the gene matches: 6. Germline assignment: CDR1 LNHDA and CDR2 SQIVND (reference sequence). CDR3 region: CASTPGQGKTQYF. As DNA, the CDR3 is TGTGCCAGTACCCCGGGACAGGGAAAGACCCAGTACTTC.

The chain employs TRBV27 and TRBJ1-3; 8 bases match TRBD1. Trimming at V came to 6 bases and at J to 2 bases, leaving 3 bases not matched to a gene. The CDR3 sequence is 14 residues long. Germline V CDR1 and CDR2: MNHEY, SMNVEV (reference sequence). The CDR3 region is CASRVTGAGNTIYF. CDR3 nucleotides: TGTGCCAGCAGAGTGACAGGGGCTGGAAACACCATATATTTT.

The rearrangement uses TRBV28 and TRBJ1-2, with 9 bases lining up with TRBD1. Per germline, CDR1 MDHEN and CDR2 SYDVKM. CDR3 length: 14 amino acids. V trimming: 6 bases; J trimming: 7 bases; junction bases outside the gene matches: 9. The CDR3 sequence is CASSSGQGWGGYTF. CDR3 in DNA: TGTGCCAGCAGCTCGGGACAGGGATGGGGTGGCTACACCTTC.

The sample holds a few counts of this clone. This sequence joins TRBV7-9 and TRBJ2-7; TRBD2 matches 13 bases. Germline lookup yields CDR1 SEHNR and CDR2 FQNEAQ (reference sequence). V was clipped by 5 bases and J by 5 bases; unmatched bases: 9. The CDR3 sequence is 16 residues long. The CDR3 DNA follows: TGTGCCAGCAGCGCAGCCATCGGGACTAGCGGGGACGAGCAGTACTTC. The encoded protein is CASSAAIGTSGDEQYF.